Shown below are 14 T cell receptor beta chains from a single sample sequenced in a study of blood T cell repertoires in COVID-19. Generated by immunoSEQ multiplex PCR, the TCRdb table keeps only in-frame clones and is missing some. The sample lists some 240,000 clones, around 81% occurring once. Sequenced: peripheral blood. The receptors here all came from a woman aged 65 to 85 with acute or convalescent COVID-19.

The chain employs TRBV15 and TRBJ2-1; D perhaps matches TRBD1 (5 bases). The germline gives CDR1 LNHNV, CDR2 YYDKDF (reference sequence). Trimming left V 5 bases short and J 6 bases short, with 17 bases between. This CDR3 has 15 residues. In DNA form, the CDR3 reads TGTGCCACCAGCGGAAGACAGCGACGGGTCAATGAGCAGTTCTTC. It encodes CATSGRQRRVNEQFF.

The chain is built from TRBV18 and TRBJ1-2; 8 bases are a match to TRBD1. The ends lost 0 bases at V and 7 bases at J; junction bases unmatched: 13. Looked up from germline, CDR1 is KGHSH and CDR2 is LQKENI. CDR3 length equals 17 residues. This CDR3 is CASSPPQGAINPSGYTF. DNA for the CDR3: TGTGCCAGCTCACCACCGCAGGGGGCGATAAATCCTAGTGGCTACACCTTC.

The CDR3 is CASRSLAGGPNEQFF. The CDR3 DNA reads TGTGCCAGTAGGTCACTAGCGGGGGGGCCGAATGAGCAGTTCTTC. The V and J genes are TRBV19 and TRBJ2-1, with TRBD2 identical over 13 bases. The CDR3 runs to 15 residues. CDR1 is LNHDA and CDR2 is SQIVND in the germline V gene (reference sequence). The J segment lost 7 bases and the V segment lost 6 bases, leaving 6 bases of the junction unmatched.

CDR3 in DNA: TGCGCCAGCAGCTTGACAGGGGGTCTCGACAATGAGCAGTTCTTC. The encoded protein is CASSLTGGLDNEQFF. The rearrangement joins TRBV4-1 to TRBJ2-1; 9 bases map to TRBD1. The CDR3 sequence is 15 residues long. Germline V CDR1 and CDR2: MGHRA, YSYEKL. V dropped 5 bases and J dropped 5; count of bases not matched to a gene: 7.

The V gene is TRBV25-1, the J gene TRBJ2-5; 8 bases align to TRBD2. CDR1 and CDR2 from the germline V gene are MGHDK and SYGVNS. Germline trimming cut 3 bases from V and 5 bases from J; bases unmatched to any gene: 5. The CDR3 has 14 residues. CDR3 coding DNA: TGTGCCAGCAGTGATCGGGGGGGCCTCGAGACCCAGTACTTC. Translation: CASSDRGGLETQYF.

The rearrangement joins TRBV6-6 to TRBJ2-1, with D maybe TRBD2 (6 bases). Trimming stripped 6 bases from V and 8 bases from J, with 17 bases between. Germline V lookup: CDR1 MNHNY, CDR2 SVGAGI (reference sequence). The CDR3 is 14 amino acids. The CDR3 sequence: CASRSGGTVYEQFF. The CDR3 nucleotides are TGTGCCAGCAGGTCCGGGGGAACAGTCTATGAGCAGTTCTTC.

The chain employs TRBV11-2 and TRBJ2-5; 12 positions agree with TRBD1. This CDR3 is built from 16 residues. Germline-derived CDR1 and CDR2 are SGHAT and FQNNGV. J was trimmed by 4 bases and V by 6 bases; bases with no gene match: 9. The CDR3 region has the DNA TGTGCCAGCAGGACCCTAAGGGACAGGGGGCGAGAGACCCAGTACTTC. It specifies CASRTLRDRGRETQYF.

The rearrangement links TRBV11-2 to TRBJ2-1, with 8 bases matching TRBD2. Trimming cost V 5 bases and J 4 bases; bases outside gene matches: 10. This CDR3 region has 16 residues. CDR1 and CDR2 (germline): SGHAT, FQNNGV. CDR3 in DNA: TGTGCCAGCAGCGCCCTTAGCGGGAAAGGGTACAATGAGCAGTTCTTC. This codes for CASSALSGKGYNEQFF.

This clone was counted between two and nine times. Relative to the germline gene, one junction end is altered; a read error may explain this. The J gene is TRBJ1-6, the V gene TRBV20-1; no clear D gene. Germline assignment: CDR1 DFQATT and CDR2 SNEGSKA (reference sequence). This CDR3 has 9 amino acids. The CDR3 reads CSARDRRDF. The CDR3 region has the DNA TGCAGTGCTAGAGATAGGAGGGACTTT.

This chain joins TRBV2 and TRBJ1-2; perhaps TRBD1 as D (6 bases). V shed 3 bases and J shed 4 bases, with 18 bases lying between them. The CDR3 loop spans 16 amino acids. Germline V gene lookup returns CDR1 SNHLY and CDR2 FYNNEI. This chain's CDR3 is CASSEGRGGRGYGYTF. CDR3 coding DNA: TGTGCCAGCAGTGAGGGTAGAGGGGGTCGGGGCTATGGCTACACCTTC.

This clone was detected only once. The rearrangement uses TRBV1 and TRBJ2-4; the D call in the table, TRBD2, was not verified against the DNA. TRBV1 is described as a pseudogene. The CDR3 has 21 residues. Here the CDR3 DNA reads TGCACCAGCAGCCGCGGTGGGATAGGGACTAGCGGACTACTAGCCAAAAACATTCAGTACTTC. This encodes CTSSRGGIGTSGLLAKNIQYF.

This chain links TRBV7-2 with TRBJ2-7, with 9 bases lining up with TRBD1. Germline loops: CDR1 SGHTA, CDR2 FQGNSA. Losses at the gene ends were 4 bases for V and 5 bases for J; bases not matched to a gene: 12. This CDR3 spans 16 amino acids. The CDR3, as DNA: TGTGCCAGCAGCTCCAGGGACAGGGCGTCCGTGAACGAGCAGTACTTC. Residues: CASSSRDRASVNEQYF.

J is TRBJ2-3 and V is TRBV12-3 or TRBV12-4; tentatively, D is TRBD1 (5 bases). This CDR3 spans 13 amino acids. V lost 7 bases to trimming and J lost 2 bases, with 10 bases between them. The CDR3, as DNA: TGTGCCAGCACGGTGGGGCCCACAGATACGCAGTATTTT. Protein product: CASTVGPTDTQYF.

The chain uses TRBV7-2 and TRBJ2-5; D is unresolved. This CDR3 region has 14 residues. V lost 3 bases, J lost 2 bases, and 10 bases lay in between. The germline gives CDR1 SGHTA, CDR2 FQGNSA. In DNA, the CDR3 is TGTGCCAGCAGCTTGACCAGGTCACAAGAGACCCAGTACTTC. Translated, it gives CASSLTRSQETQYF.